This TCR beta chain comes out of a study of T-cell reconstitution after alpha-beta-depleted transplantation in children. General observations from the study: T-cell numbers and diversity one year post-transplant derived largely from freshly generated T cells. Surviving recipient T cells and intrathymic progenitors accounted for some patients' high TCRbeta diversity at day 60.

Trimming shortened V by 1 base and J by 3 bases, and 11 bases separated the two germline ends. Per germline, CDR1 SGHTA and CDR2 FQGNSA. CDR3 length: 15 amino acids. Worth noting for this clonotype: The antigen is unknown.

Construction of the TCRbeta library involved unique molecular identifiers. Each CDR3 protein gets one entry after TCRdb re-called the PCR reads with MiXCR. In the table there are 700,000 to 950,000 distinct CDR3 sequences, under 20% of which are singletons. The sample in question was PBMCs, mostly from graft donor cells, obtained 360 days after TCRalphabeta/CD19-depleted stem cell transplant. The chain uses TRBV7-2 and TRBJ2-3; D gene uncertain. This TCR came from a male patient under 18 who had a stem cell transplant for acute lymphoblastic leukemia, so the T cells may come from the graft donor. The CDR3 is CASSLVRMATDTQYF. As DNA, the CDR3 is TGTGCCAGCAGCTTAGTACGTATGGCAACAGATACGCAGTATTTT.